Presented here are 19 T cell receptor beta chains from one specimen sequenced in a study of blood T cell repertoires in COVID-19. Sequencing used immunoSEQ multiplex PCR; TCRdb keeps in-frame clones, though not all of them. The table records more than 200,000 clones, 80% of them present only once. What was sequenced was PBMCs or T cells enriched from blood (not recorded which). The receptors shown here come from a man aged 25-45 years with acute COVID-19.

This chain connects TRBV5-1 to TRBJ2-1; 7 nucleotides align to TRBD2. The CDR3 runs to 14 residues. Trimming at V came to 3 bases and at J to 8 bases, leaving 8 bases not matched to a gene. CDR1 and CDR2 from the germline V gene are SGHRS and YFSETQ. CDR3 nucleotides: TGCGCCAGCAGCTGGTCTGGGCGGGGGTATGAGCAGTTCTTC. Its translation: CASSWSGRGYEQFF.

V gene TRBV6-1 combines with J gene TRBJ1-2; D is possibly TRBD1 (5 bases). Germline CDR1 MNHNS, CDR2 SASEGT. There are 15 residues in the CDR3. The V and J ends lost 1 base and 5 bases respectively, with 14 bases between them. The CDR3 DNA reads as TGTGCCAGCAGTGAAGGAATCGGGACTACTTATGGCTACACCTTC. It translates to CASSEGIGTTYGYTF.

This sequence joins TRBV4-2 and TRBJ2-2, with 9 nucleotides matching TRBD2. The V gene end was trimmed by 2 bases and the J gene end by 1 base; junction bases not matched to a gene: 11. Germline CDR1 reads LGHNA; CDR2 reads YNFKEQ. The CDR3 is 19 amino acids. CDR3 sequence reads: CASSQNSGGPLLNTGELFF. CDR3 nucleotide sequence: TGTGCCAGCAGCCAAAATAGCGGGGGACCCCTCCTGAACACCGGGGAGCTGTTTTTT.

The genes are TRBV6-5 and TRBJ1-1; D ambiguous. V gave up 6 bases and J gave up 0 bases, with 8 bases separating them. Germline CDR1 MNHEY, CDR2 SVGAGI. This CDR3 is built from 13 residues. CDR3 region: CASSVSLNTEAFF. In DNA form, the CDR3 reads TGTGCCAGCAGCGTGAGCCTGAACACTGAAGCTTTCTTT.

The chain is built from TRBV9 and TRBJ2-3; 8 bases agree with TRBD2. Germline loops: CDR1 SGDLS, CDR2 YYNGEE. The CDR3 spans 16 residues. V gave up 2 bases and J gave up 1 base; unmatched junction bases: 6. CDR3 sequence reads: CASSVYGRGGTDTQYF. Written as DNA, the CDR3 is TGTGCCAGCAGCGTTTACGGGAGGGGCGGCACAGATACGCAGTATTTT.

The rearrangement links TRBV7-2 to TRBJ2-7, with TRBD1 matching 12 bases. CDR1 SGHTA and CDR2 FQGNSA come from the germline V gene. The CDR3 loop spans 16 amino acids. Trimming cost V 6 bases and J 6 bases; bases outside gene matches: 12. CDR3 in amino acids: CASSYRVGTGGIEQYF. Written as DNA, the CDR3 is TGTGCCAGCAGTTATAGAGTAGGGACAGGGGGCATCGAGCAGTACTTC.

This chain uses TRBV24-1 with TRBJ1-1; no reliable D call. There are 12 residues in the CDR3. Germline V lookup: CDR1 KGHDR, CDR2 SFDVKD. Trimming left V 5 bases short and J 11 bases short, with 14 bases between. Written as DNA, the CDR3 is TGTGCCACCAGTGGGGCGTCGAGCAGGGCTTTCTTT. Translated, it gives CATSGASSRAFF.

The chain recombines TRBV6-1 with TRBJ1-5, with 10 bases lining up with TRBD1. Per germline, CDR1 MNHNS and CDR2 SASEGT. The CDR3 runs to 16 residues. Trimming at V came to 4 bases and at J to 5 bases, leaving 8 bases not matched to a gene. CDR3 coding DNA: TGTGCCAGCAGTGTAAGACAGGGGGCCCAGGATCAGCCCCAGCATTTT. Translating it yields CASSVRQGAQDQPQHF.

This clone was found a few times. This chain connects TRBV9 to TRBJ1-6; 10 bases are a match to TRBD1. The V gene end was trimmed by 0 bases and the J gene end by 10 bases; junction bases not matched to a gene: 4. In germline, CDR1 is SGDLS, CDR2 YYNGEE. There are 15 residues in the CDR3. In DNA form, the CDR3 reads TGTGCCAGCAGCGTAGGGACAGGGGGACTATCACCCCTCCACTTT. Its translation is CASSVGTGGLSPLHF.

This clone turned up a few times. The chain employs TRBV3-1 (or the pseudogene TRBV3-2) and TRBJ1-1, with D possibly TRBD1 on 5 matching bases. The V end was cut by 0 bases, the J end by 4 bases, with 9 bases between. CDR1 and CDR2 (germline): LGHDT, YNNKEL (reference sequence). This CDR3 has 14 residues. CDR3 DNA: TGTGCCAGCAGCCAAGATCACGGGGGCACTGAAGCTTTCTTT. This gives the protein CASSQDHGGTEAFF.

The rearrangement joins TRBV10-2 to TRBJ1-2, with 8 bases lining up with TRBD1. V shed 2 bases and J 8 bases; nucleotides not matched to a gene: 4. This CDR3 is built from 13 residues. CDR1 is WSHSY and CDR2 is SAAADI in the germline V gene. CDR3 in amino acids: CASSERTGLGYTF. The CDR3 nucleotides are TGCGCCAGCAGTGAGAGGACAGGGTTGGGCTACACCTTC.

The genes are TRBV2 and TRBJ2-1; the match to TRBD1 covers 8 bases. This CDR3 region has 13 residues. The V segment lost 4 bases and the J segment 9 bases; nucleotides outside the gene matches: 5. Germline assignment: CDR1 SNHLY and CDR2 FYNNEI. The CDR3 bases are TGTGCCAGCAGTGGACAGGGGTTGGTTGAGCAGTTCTTC. It translates to CASSGQGLVEQFF.

This clone was detected only a few times. The rearrangement links TRBV3-1 (or the pseudogene TRBV3-2) to TRBJ2-3; 8 nucleotides align to TRBD2. The CDR3 consists of 15 residues. Germline V gene data show CDR1 as LGHDT and CDR2 as YNNKEL (reference sequence). V was clipped by 8 bases and J by 3 bases; unmatched bases: 10. CDR3 in DNA: TGTGCCAGCCGACCGGGGCGGGGGGATACAGATACGCAGTATTTT. This translates into CASRPGRGDTDTQYF.

This chain joins TRBV6-5 and TRBJ1-6; 7 positions match TRBD1. Germline trimming cut 7 bases from V and 6 bases from J; bases unmatched to any gene: 6. Germline loops: CDR1 MNHEY, CDR2 SVGAGI. The CDR3 runs 14 residues. Here the CDR3 reads CASNQGVTNSPLHF. The CDR3, as DNA: TGTGCCAGCAACCAGGGGGTAACTAATTCACCCCTCCACTTT.

CDR3 region: CATSRGRELNYEQYF. In DNA, the CDR3 is TGTGCCACCAGCAGAGGGAGGGAATTAAACTACGAGCAGTACTTC. The chain employs TRBV15 and TRBJ2-7; tentatively, D is TRBD2 (6 bases). CDR1 LNHNV and CDR2 YYDKDF come from the germline V gene (reference sequence). This CDR3 contains 15 residues. The ends were cut back, 1 base at V and 3 bases at J, with 13 bases in the middle.

The chain recombines TRBV5-1 with TRBJ1-5; the match to TRBD1 covers 7 bases. Per germline, CDR1 SGHRS and CDR2 YFSETQ. The CDR3 covers 15 residues. The J segment lost 5 bases and the V segment lost 1 base, leaving 6 bases of the junction unmatched. CDR3 DNA: TGCGCCAGCAGCTTGCTCGGGGACAGAGATCAGCCCCAGCATTTT. This encodes CASSLLGDRDQPQHF.

DNA for the CDR3: TGTGCCAGCTCACCTCTAGGTCCCCCAGGGGATCTCTCGTCTGGCTACACCTTC. It translates to CASSPLGPPGDLSSGYTF. The rearrangement joins TRBV18 to TRBJ1-2; TRBD1 is a possible D gene (6 bases). The CDR3 covers 18 residues. Trimming removed 3 bases at V and 7 bases at J, with 27 bases between. The germline CDR1 and CDR2 sequences are KGHSH and LQKENI.

The rearrangement joins TRBV7-3 to TRBJ2-7; 8 bases are shared with TRBD2. CDR3 length equals 15 residues. The germline V gene encodes CDR1 SGHTA and CDR2 FQGTGA. With V trimmed by 3 bases and J by 0 bases, 4 bases remained unmatched. As DNA, the CDR3 is TGTGCCAGCAGCTTGGCGGGGGGCAGCTCCTACGAGCAGTACTTC. Its translation is CASSLAGGSSYEQYF.

Only a few counts were recorded for this clone. The chain joins TRBV5-1 to TRBJ1-5; 8 positions match TRBD1. V shed 0 bases and J 7 bases; nucleotides not matched to a gene: 0. Germline CDR1 SGHRS, CDR2 YFSETQ. CDR3 size: 13 residues. The CDR3 spells CASSLGTGQPQHF. CDR3 coding DNA: TGCGCCAGCAGCTTGGGGACAGGGCAGCCCCAGCATTTT.